Following are 2 T cell receptor beta chains from one sample sequenced in a study of blood T cell repertoires in COVID-19. The method was immunoSEQ multiplex PCR; TCRdb's version includes in-frame clones alone and lacks a portion of them. This table holds hundreds of thousands of clones, approximately 84% found once. Sequenced material: peripheral blood. These TCRs come from a human donor in a cohort sampled during active COVID-19.

This chain joins TRBV4-3 and TRBJ1-2; 7 bases match TRBD1. CDR1 is LGHNA and CDR2 is YSLEER in the germline V gene. The CDR3 consists of 15 residues. Unmatched junction bases numbered 6, after V lost 0 bases and J lost 5 bases. CDR3: CASSQERDSRYGYTF. The CDR3 region has the DNA TGCGCCAGCAGCCAAGAAAGGGACAGCCGATATGGCTACACCTTC.

The chain links TRBV6-6 to TRBJ2-7, with TRBD1 matching 9 bases. This CDR3 has 15 residues. The germline CDR1 and CDR2 sequences are MNHNY and SVGAGI (reference sequence). With V trimmed by 2 bases and J by 0 bases, 2 bases remained unmatched. The chain's CDR3 is CASSYEDRGSYEQYF. The CDR3 DNA reads as TGTGCCAGCAGTTACGAGGACAGGGGCTCCTACGAGCAGTACTTC.